The 5 T cell receptor beta chains below all came from one sample that was sequenced in a study of cytomegalovirus exposure and HLA in healthy donors. The PCR used 60 Vbeta and 13 Jbeta primers. Using immunoSEQ multiplex PCR, the repertoire was profiled, and TCRdb retains in-frame clones only, with some absent. Among roughly 130,000 clones, roughly 85% were seen once, and the ten largest hold about 1.2%. Sequenced sample: PBMCs. The receptors were sampled from a boy aged 5-17 years in good health and CMV-seronegative.

The chain uses TRBV6-1 and TRBJ2-7; D is possibly TRBD2 (5 bases). Trimming took 2 bases from V and 2 from J, leaving 13 bases between them. This CDR3 is 15 amino acids long. Germline CDR1 and CDR2: MNHNS and SASEGT. The CDR3 reads CASSEMVAGTYEQYF. The CDR3 DNA reads TGTGCCAGCAGTGAAATGGTGGCGGGCACCTACGAGCAGTACTTC.

V is TRBV27 and J is TRBJ1-2; a weak D match, TRBD1 (5 bases). This CDR3 region has 14 residues. The germline CDR1 and CDR2 sequences are MNHEY and SMNVEV (reference sequence). V gave up 0 bases and J gave up 4 bases, with 9 bases separating them. The CDR3 loop reads CASSLSTAGYGYTF. The CDR3 DNA is TGTGCCAGCAGTTTATCGACAGCGGGCTATGGCTACACCTTC.

This clone was picked up a small number of times. The J gene is TRBJ1-4, the V gene TRBV19; weak D call: TRBD1 (6 bases). CDR3 length: 15 residues. Germline V gives CDR1 LNHDA, CDR2 SQIVND (reference sequence). Trimming cost V 5 bases and J 0 bases, with 10 bases left between them. CDR3 amino acids: CASSSSGATNEKLFF. In DNA, the CDR3 is TGTGCCAGTAGTTCCTCAGGGGCAACTAATGAAAAACTGTTTTTT.

V gene TRBV10-3 combines with J gene TRBJ2-1; 12 nucleotides match TRBD2. Germline V lookup: CDR1 ENHRY, CDR2 SYGVKD. The CDR3 is made up of 14 amino acids. V gave up 4 bases and J gave up 9 bases; unmatched junction bases: 4. CDR3 sequence reads: CAISVLAGGSEQFF. The CDR3 DNA reads TGTGCCATCAGTGTCCTAGCGGGAGGGAGTGAGCAGTTCTTC.

This rearrangement joins TRBV4-2 to TRBJ2-1; D is perhaps TRBD2 (6 bases). Germline V gives CDR1 LGHNA, CDR2 YNFKEQ. The CDR3 covers 14 residues. Trimming cost V 2 bases and J 6 bases, with 11 bases left between them. CDR3 DNA: TGTGCCAGCAGCCAACGTACTAGCCCCAATGAGCAGTTCTTC. Its protein is CASSQRTSPNEQFF.